The 3 T cell receptor beta chains listed next were all sequenced from one sample in a study of cytomegalovirus exposure and HLA in healthy donors (dated by TCRdb to between 2016 and 2019). Libraries were made using the immunoSEQ multiplex PCR assay. The multiplex PCR relied on a mix of 60 forward primers for TCR Vbeta segments and 13 reverse primers for TCR Jbeta segments. Not all clones reach the TCRdb copy of this immuneACCESS table, which keeps in-frame sequences only. Checked studies attribute under half of the gap to unresolved V genes and leave the rest unexplained. The table for this sample lists 65,000 to 85,000 clones; roughly 70% of them were counted only once. The top ten clonotypes cover 13% to 15% of the sample. Material: PBMCs. The source is a male donor in good health and CMV-seropositive.

This clone was found a few times. CDR3 residues: CASSQGSRRTDTQYF. Here the CDR3 DNA reads TGCGCCAGCAGCCAAGGGTCTAGGAGAACAGATACGCAGTATTTT. The chain has TRBV4-1 and TRBJ2-3; D not resolved. The germline CDR1 and CDR2 sequences are MGHRA and YSYEKL. This CDR3 contains 15 residues. V was cut by 1 base and J by 3 bases, with 11 bases left in between.

The rearrangement uses TRBV30 and TRBJ1-5; D unresolved. This CDR3 contains 13 residues. From germline, CDR1 is GTSNPN and CDR2 SVGIG (reference sequence). The V end was cut by 0 bases, the J end by 4 bases, with 7 bases between. CDR3 in amino acids: CAWSVSGNQPQHF. DNA for the CDR3: TGTGCCTGGAGTGTATCGGGGAATCAGCCCCAGCATTTT.

Note on this clone: One junction end does not reproduce the germline sequence, and a read error may be involved. The genes are TRBV7-9 and TRBJ1-2; 9 nucleotides align to TRBD1. The germline V gene has CDR1 SEHNR and CDR2 FQNEAQ (reference sequence). This CDR3 is 15 amino acids long. The CDR3 DNA sequence: TGTTCCAGCAGCTTCCCGGGACAGGGAGACTATGGCTACACCTTC. This codes for CSSSFPGQGDYGYTF.